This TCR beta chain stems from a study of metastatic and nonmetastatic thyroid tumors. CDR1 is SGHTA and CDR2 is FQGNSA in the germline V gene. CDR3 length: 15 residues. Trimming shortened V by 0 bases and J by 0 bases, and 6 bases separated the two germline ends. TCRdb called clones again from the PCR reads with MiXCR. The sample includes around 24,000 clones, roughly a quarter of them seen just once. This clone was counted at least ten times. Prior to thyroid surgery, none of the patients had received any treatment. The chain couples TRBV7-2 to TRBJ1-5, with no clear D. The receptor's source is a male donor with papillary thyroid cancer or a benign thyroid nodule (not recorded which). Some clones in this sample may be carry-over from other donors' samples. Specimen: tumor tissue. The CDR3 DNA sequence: TGTGCCAGCAGCTTAGCAGAGTATAGCAATCAGCCCCAGCATTTT. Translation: CASSLAEYSNQPQHF.